A selection of T cell receptor beta chains follows, all from one sample in a study of T-cell reconstitution after alpha-beta-depleted transplantation in children. In TCRdb, the PCR reads were re-called with MiXCR into one record per CDR3 protein. The sample records fewer than 250,000 distinct CDR3 sequences, approximately 17% being singletons. The sequencing used PBMCs, mostly from graft donor cells, collected 360 days after TCRalphabeta/CD19-depleted stem cell transplant. The receptors derive from a male patient aged 2-15 years who had a stem cell transplant for acute lymphoblastic leukemia, so the T cells may come from the graft donor. Both conserved end residues are part of each CDR3. The D gene is left open where the match is weak. Size is stated for part of the rows, as once, few or many counts, or as a class when the clone is expanded.

j_gene	v_gene	d_gene	abundance	len	CDR3aa	CDR3nt
TRBJ2-1	TRBV6-6	TRBD2	-	12	CASATGGNEQFF	TGTGCCAGCGCCACGGGGGGCAATGAGCAGTTCTTC
TRBJ2-1	TRBV5-1	-	-	15	CASSLAVITYNEQFF	TGCGCCAGCAGCTTGGCAGTTATTACCTACAATGAGCAGTTCTTC
TRBJ1-1	TRBV18	-	-	13	CASSQNRATEAFF	TGTGCCAGCTCACAAAATAGGGCCACTGAAGCTTTCTTT
TRBJ2-3	TRBV7-8	TRBD1	-	16	CASSPSTGVRVHTQYF	TGTGCCAGCAGCCCGAGCACAGGGGTTCGGGTGCATACGCAGTATTTT
TRBJ2-1	TRBV10-3	TRBD1	-	15	CALSRQGDLYNEQFF	TGTGCCCTTTCACGACAGGGCGATCTGTACAATGAGCAGTTCTTC
TRBJ2-4	TRBV19	-	few	16	CASSIQGPSTWNIQYF	TGTGCCAGTAGTATTCAGGGCCCCTCAACGTGGAACATTCAGTACTTC
TRBJ2-7	TRBV7-9	-	few	15	CASSSETIPKDEQYF	TGTGCCAGCAGCTCCGAGACTATACCTAAGGATGAGCAGTACTTC
TRBJ2-7	TRBV2	-	few	14	CASSEFGSSYEQYF	TGTGCCAGCAGTGAATTCGGGAGTTCTTACGAGCAGTACTTC
TRBJ1-5	TRBV5-1	-	-	14	CASSLALGGQPQHF	TGCGCCAGCAGCTTGGCTCTAGGGGGTCAGCCCCAGCATTTT
TRBJ2-4	TRBV11-2	TRBD1	few	15	CASSIPGQAGNIQYF	TGTGCCAGCAGCATCCCGGGACAGGCAGGGAACATTCAGTACTTC
TRBJ2-2	TRBV6-4	-	-	14	CASSVVWNTGELFF	TGTGCCAGCAGTGTGGTCTGGAACACCGGGGAGCTGTTTTTT
TRBJ2-1	TRBV15	-	-	15	CATSSGQVPYNEQFF	TGTGCCACCAGCAGTGGTCAAGTACCCTACAATGAGCAGTTCTTC
TRBJ2-6	TRBV5-1	-	many	17	CASSLRGGYSGANVLTF	TGCGCCAGCAGCTTGAGGGGCGGATACTCTGGGGCCAACGTCCTGACTTTC
TRBJ2-7	TRBV20-1	-	few	13	CSASDGGPYEQYF	TGCAGTGCTAGTGACGGGGGGCCCTACGAGCAGTACTTC
TRBJ1-1	TRBV29-1	-	few	16	CSVERHAALWNTEAFF	TGCAGCGTTGAAAGACACGCGGCTCTCTGGAACACTGAAGCTTTCTTT
TRBJ1-5	TRBV20-1	-	-	16	CSATERAGGSNQPQHF	TGCAGTGCTACAGAGAGGGCGGGAGGCAGCAATCAGCCCCAGCATTTT
TRBJ2-3	TRBV4-2	-	few	16	CASSQDLDSSTDTQYF	TGTGCCAGCAGCCAAGATCTGGACAGTAGCACAGATACGCAGTATTTT
TRBJ2-7	TRBV10-3	TRBD2	-	13	CAISDGGGYEQYF	TGTGCCATCAGTGATGGGGGGGGCTACGAGCAGTACTTC
TRBJ2-7	TRBV4-2	-	-	14	CASGPGLLNYEQYF	TGTGCCAGCGGCCCCGGGCTCCTTAACTACGAGCAGTACTTC
TRBJ1-5	TRBV28	-	-	15	CASSLPQGQYQPQHF	TGTGCCAGCAGTCTCCCGCAGGGGCAATATCAGCCCCAGCATTTT
TRBJ2-7	TRBV4-3	TRBD2	many	14	CASSQDWETSAQYF	TGCGCCAGCAGCCAAGATTGGGAGACTAGCGCGCAGTACTTC
TRBJ2-3	TRBV7-2	-	many	13	CASSQYRADTQYF	TGTGCCAGCAGCCAATACAGGGCGGATACGCAGTATTTT
TRBJ1-6	TRBV27	-	-	15	CASSRPGDGNSPLHF	TGTGCCAGCAGTAGGCCAGGGGATGGAAATTCACCCCTCCACTTT
TRBJ2-7	TRBV29-1	-	-	14	CSVELPSASYEQYF	TGCAGCGTTGAACTACCTAGCGCCTCCTACGAGCAGTACTTC
TRBJ2-7	TRBV28	-	-	14	CASSQQGYSYEQYF	TGTGCCAGCAGCCAACAGGGTTACTCCTACGAGCAGTACTTC
TRBJ1-3	TRBV6-5	-	-	15	CASSYSLASGNTIYF	TGTGCCAGCAGTTACTCCCTCGCCTCTGGAAACACCATATATTTT
TRBJ2-7	TRBV29-1	-	few	14	CSVGSTGLSYEQYF	TGCAGCGTTGGCTCGACAGGCCTCTCCTACGAGCAGTACTTC
TRBJ2-1	TRBV3-1	TRBD2	-	17	CASSQDLIGGVYNEQFF	TGTGCCAGCAGCCAAGATCTGATCGGGGGGGTCTACAATGAGCAGTTCTTC
TRBJ2-7	TRBV6-5	-	-	15	CASSYSGVRAHEQYF	TGTGCCAGCAGTTACTCGGGGGTTCGTGCTCACGAGCAGTACTTC
TRBJ2-2	TRBV12-3/TRBV12-4	TRBD2	-	16	CASIGYSGGDPGELFF	TGTGCCAGCATAGGTTATAGCGGGGGGGACCCCGGGGAGCTGTTTTTT
TRBJ2-7	TRBV7-6	TRBD1	once	15	CASSLMNRGFYEQYF	TGTGCCAGCAGCTTGATGAACAGGGGATTCTACGAGCAGTACTTC
TRBJ1-2	TRBV7-2	TRBD1	-	15	CASSLSQGAVYGYTF	TGTGCCAGCAGCCTGTCCCAGGGGGCAGTCTATGGCTACACCTTC
TRBJ2-5	TRBV11-1	-	few	16	CASSLEPRGGVETQYF	TGTGCCAGCAGCTTAGAGCCTAGAGGAGGAGTGGAGACCCAGTACTTC
TRBJ2-7	TRBV29-1	-	few	11	CSASTAYEQYF	TGCAGCGCCTCGACGGCCTACGAGCAGTACTTC
TRBJ2-3	TRBV5-1	-	few	14	CASTGGRSTDTQYF	TGCGCCAGCACCGGGGGCCGTAGCACAGATACGCAGTATTTT
TRBJ1-1	TRBV11-3	-	few	17	CASRPGEAPTLNTEAFF	TGTGCCAGCAGGCCCGGTGAGGCACCCACGTTGAACACTGAAGCTTTCTTT
TRBJ2-7	TRBV7-2	-	-	15	CASSSPAGISYEQYF	TGTGCCAGCAGCTCCCCCGCCGGGATATCCTACGAGCAGTACTTC
TRBJ2-7	TRBV9	-	-	16	CASSVALTETPYEQYF	TGTGCCAGCAGCGTAGCGTTGACAGAAACACCCTACGAGCAGTACTTC
TRBJ1-6	TRBV12-3/TRBV12-4	-	few	15	CASSPGQPHNSPLHF	TGTGCCAGCAGTCCCGGACAGCCTCATAATTCACCCCTCCACTTT
TRBJ2-5	TRBV11-2	-	-	15	CASSLDFGGQETQYF	TGTGCCAGCAGCTTAGATTTTGGCGGCCAAGAGACCCAGTACTTC
TRBJ2-1	TRBV12-3/TRBV12-4	TRBD2	few	17	CASSYVAGLAGGMEQFF	TGTGCCAGCAGTTACGTTGCAGGTCTAGCGGGAGGCATGGAGCAGTTCTTC
TRBJ2-5	TRBV5-1	-	-	17	CASSQPSLGRGKETQYF	TGCGCCAGCAGCCAACCCTCCCTGGGACGGGGAAAAGAGACCCAGTACTTC
TRBJ2-1	TRBV20-1	TRBD2	few	16	CSASEREKIAGNEQFF	TGCAGTGCTAGCGAGCGGGAGAAGATTGCAGGCAATGAGCAGTTCTTC
TRBJ2-2	TRBV11-2	TRBD2	few	14	CASSSFRGAGELFF	TGTGCCAGCAGCTCCTTTCGGGGGGCCGGGGAGCTGTTTTTT
TRBJ2-7	TRBV20-1	TRBD1	many	13	CSARGDRAYEQYF	TGCAGTGCTAGAGGGGACAGGGCCTACGAGCAGTACTTC
TRBJ2-1	TRBV5-5	TRBD1	few	13	CASDGTGINEQFF	TGTGCCAGTGACGGGACAGGAATAAATGAGCAGTTCTTC
TRBJ1-6	TRBV7-9	-	-	14	CASSLGGNNSPLHF	TGTGCCAGCAGCTTAGGCGGGAATAATTCACCCCTCCACTTT
TRBJ2-1	TRBV5-6	TRBD2	-	15	CASSAGLAGGTPRFF	TGTGCCAGCAGCGCGGGACTAGCGGGGGGCACTCCCCGGTTCTTC
TRBJ1-4	TRBV12-3/TRBV12-4	-	few	15	CASSPRGSGEEKLFF	TGTGCCAGCAGTCCTCGGGGCTCAGGGGAGGAAAAACTGTTTTTT
TRBJ1-1	TRBV4-3	TRBD1	-	14	CASSANRGNTEAFF	TGCGCCAGCAGCGCTAACAGGGGGAACACTGAAGCTTTCTTT
TRBJ2-7	TRBV11-2	-	many	14	CASSLSRGPYEQYF	TGTGCCAGCAGCTTAAGTAGGGGTCCCTACGAGCAGTACTTC
TRBJ1-5	TRBV12-3/TRBV12-4	TRBD1	few	15	CATGTGTGGNQPQHF	TGTGCCACCGGCACCGGGACAGGGGGAAATCAGCCCCAGCATTTT
TRBJ1-6	TRBV7-9	-	-	15	CASSLRGVYNSPLHF	TGTGCCAGCAGCTTAAGGGGCGTTTATAATTCACCCCTCCACTTT
TRBJ2-3	TRBV7-7	-	-	13	CASSPMTGDTQYF	TGTGCTAGCAGCCCCATGACAGGAGATACGCAGTATTTT
TRBJ2-5	TRBV21-1	-	many	12	CASSKEKRPEYF	TGTGCCAGCAGCAAAGAAAAGAGGCCGGAGTACTTC
TRBJ1-4	TRBV5-1	-	-	14	CASTRGLANEKLFF	TGCGCCAGCACGAGGGGTTTGGCTAATGAAAAACTGTTTTTT
TRBJ2-1	TRBV18	-	few	11	CASSPSNEQFF	TGTGCCAGCTCACCCTCCAATGAGCAGTTCTTC
TRBJ2-2	TRBV7-9	-	-	14	CASRNKANTGELFF	TGTGCCAGCAGAAATAAAGCGAACACCGGGGAGCTGTTTTTT
TRBJ2-5	TRBV29-1	-	-	13	CSVEFVVWETQYF	TGCAGCGTTGAATTCGTAGTGTGGGAGACCCAGTACTTC